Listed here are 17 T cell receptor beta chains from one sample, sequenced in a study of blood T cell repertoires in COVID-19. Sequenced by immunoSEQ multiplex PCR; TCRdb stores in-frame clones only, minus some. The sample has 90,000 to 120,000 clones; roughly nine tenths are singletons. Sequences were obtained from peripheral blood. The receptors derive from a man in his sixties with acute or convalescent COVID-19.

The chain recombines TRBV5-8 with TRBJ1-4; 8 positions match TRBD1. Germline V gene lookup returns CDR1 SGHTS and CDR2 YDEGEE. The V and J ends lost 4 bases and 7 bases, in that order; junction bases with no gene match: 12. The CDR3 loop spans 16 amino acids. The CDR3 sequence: CASSASQGAAFEKLFF. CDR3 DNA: TGTGCCAGCAGCGCGTCCCAGGGGGCCGCTTTTGAAAAACTGTTTTTT.

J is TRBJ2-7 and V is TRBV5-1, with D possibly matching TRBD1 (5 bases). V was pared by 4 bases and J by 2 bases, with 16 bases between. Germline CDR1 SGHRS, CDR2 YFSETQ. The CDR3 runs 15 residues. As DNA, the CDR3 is TGCGCCAGCAGCCCCGAAGGGGCTAACACCTACGAGCAGTACTTC. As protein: CASSPEGANTYEQYF. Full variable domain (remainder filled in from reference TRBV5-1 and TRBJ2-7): KAGVTQTPRYLIKTRGQQVTLSCSPISGHRSVSWYQQTPGQGLQFLFEYFSETQRNKGNFPGRFSGRQFSNSRSEMNVSTLELGDSALYLCASSPEGANTYEQYFGPGTRLTVT.

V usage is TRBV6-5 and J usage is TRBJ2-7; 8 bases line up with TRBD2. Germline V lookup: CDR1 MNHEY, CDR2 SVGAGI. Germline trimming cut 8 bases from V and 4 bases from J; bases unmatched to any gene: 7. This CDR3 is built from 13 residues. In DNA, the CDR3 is TGTGCCAGCGGGGCGGGGGGAACTTACGAGCAGTACTTC. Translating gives CASGAGGTYEQYF.

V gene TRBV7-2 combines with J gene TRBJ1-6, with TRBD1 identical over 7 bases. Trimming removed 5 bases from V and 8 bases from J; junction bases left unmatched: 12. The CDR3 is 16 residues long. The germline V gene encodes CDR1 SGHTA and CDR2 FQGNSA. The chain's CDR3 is CASSPYRGESYSPLHF. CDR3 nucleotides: TGTGCCAGCAGCCCCTACAGGGGAGAGAGTTATTCACCCCTCCACTTT.

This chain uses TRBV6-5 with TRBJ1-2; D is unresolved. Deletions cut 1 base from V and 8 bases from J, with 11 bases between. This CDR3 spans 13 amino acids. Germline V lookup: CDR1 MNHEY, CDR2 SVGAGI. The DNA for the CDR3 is TGTGCCAGCAGTTACTGGGGAGCTCGGGGCTACACCTTC. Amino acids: CASSYWGARGYTF.

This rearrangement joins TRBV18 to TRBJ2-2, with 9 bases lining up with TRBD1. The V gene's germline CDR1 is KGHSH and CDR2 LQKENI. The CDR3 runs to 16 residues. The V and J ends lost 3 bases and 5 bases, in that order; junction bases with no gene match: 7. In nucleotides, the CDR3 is TGTGCCAGCTCACCTAACAGGGACAGGGTGACCGGGGAGCTGTTTTTT. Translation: CASSPNRDRVTGELFF.

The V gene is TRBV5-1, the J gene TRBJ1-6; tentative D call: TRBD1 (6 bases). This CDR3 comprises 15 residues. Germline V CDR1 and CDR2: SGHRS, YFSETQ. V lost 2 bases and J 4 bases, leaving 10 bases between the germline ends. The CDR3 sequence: CASSFGRGYNSPLHF. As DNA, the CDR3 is TGCGCCAGCAGCTTCGGCAGGGGTTATAATTCACCCCTCCACTTT.

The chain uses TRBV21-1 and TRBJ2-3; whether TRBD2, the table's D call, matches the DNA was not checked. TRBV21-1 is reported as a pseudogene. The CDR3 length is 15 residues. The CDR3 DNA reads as TGTGCCAGCAGCTCCGAGCTTCGGAGCACAGATACGCAGTATTTT. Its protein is CASSSELRSTDTQYF.

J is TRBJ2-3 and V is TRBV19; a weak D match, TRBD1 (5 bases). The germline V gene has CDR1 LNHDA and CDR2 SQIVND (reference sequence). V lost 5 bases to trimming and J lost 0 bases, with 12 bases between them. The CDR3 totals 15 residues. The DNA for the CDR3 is TGTGCCAGTAGTGAGACAGTAGCCAGCACAGATACGCAGTATTTT. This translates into CASSETVASTDTQYF.

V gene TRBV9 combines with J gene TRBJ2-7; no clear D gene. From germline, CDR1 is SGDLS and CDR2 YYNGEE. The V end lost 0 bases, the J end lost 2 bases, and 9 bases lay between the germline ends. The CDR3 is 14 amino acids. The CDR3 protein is CASSVGGTTYEQYF. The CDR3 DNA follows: TGTGCCAGCAGCGTAGGCGGCACTACCTACGAGCAGTACTTC.

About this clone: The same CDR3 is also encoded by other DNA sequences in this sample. CDR3 sequence reads: CASSVRGGLSYEQYF. The CDR3, as DNA: TGTGCCAGCAGCGTCCGAGGGGGCCTCTCCTACGAGCAGTACTTC. The rearrangement joins TRBV9 to TRBJ2-7; 7 nucleotides line up with TRBD1. Germline values: CDR1 SGDLS, CDR2 YYNGEE. The CDR3 is 15 residues long. V shed 2 bases and J 0 bases; nucleotides not matched to a gene: 5.

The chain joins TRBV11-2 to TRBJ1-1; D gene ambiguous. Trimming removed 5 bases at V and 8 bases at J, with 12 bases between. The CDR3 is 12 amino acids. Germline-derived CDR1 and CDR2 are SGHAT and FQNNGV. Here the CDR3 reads CASSPGGGEAFF. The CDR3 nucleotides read TGTGCCAGCAGCCCTGGAGGAGGAGAAGCTTTCTTT.

CDR3 nucleotides: TGTGCCAGCAGCCAAGGGCTAGCGGGAGGCTACGAGCAGTACTTC. Residues: CASSQGLAGGYEQYF. J is TRBJ2-7 and V is TRBV3-1 (or the pseudogene TRBV3-2); 11 positions match TRBD2. This CDR3 spans 15 amino acids. V lost 1 base, J lost 3 bases, and 2 bases stayed unmatched. Germline CDR1 reads LGHDT; CDR2 reads YNNKEL (reference sequence).

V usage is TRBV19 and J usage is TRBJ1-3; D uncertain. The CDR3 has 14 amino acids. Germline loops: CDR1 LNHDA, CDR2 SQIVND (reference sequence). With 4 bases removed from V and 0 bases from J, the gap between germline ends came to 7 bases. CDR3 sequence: CASSRLASGNTIYF. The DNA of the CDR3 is TGTGCCAGTAGTAGACTCGCCTCTGGAAACACCATATATTTT. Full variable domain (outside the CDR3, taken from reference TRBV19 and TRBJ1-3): DGGITQSPKYLFRKEGQNVTLSCEQNLNHDAMYWYRQDPGQGLRLIYYSQIVNDFQKGDIAEGYSVSREKKESFPLTVTSAQKNPTAFYLCASSRLASGNTIYFGEGSWLTVV.

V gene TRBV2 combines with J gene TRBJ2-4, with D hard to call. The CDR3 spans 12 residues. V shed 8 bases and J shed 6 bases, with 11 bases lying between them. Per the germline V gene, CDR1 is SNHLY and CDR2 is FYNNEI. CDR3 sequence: CASRYSPNIQYF. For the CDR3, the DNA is TGTGCCAGCCGTTACAGCCCAAACATTCAGTACTTC.

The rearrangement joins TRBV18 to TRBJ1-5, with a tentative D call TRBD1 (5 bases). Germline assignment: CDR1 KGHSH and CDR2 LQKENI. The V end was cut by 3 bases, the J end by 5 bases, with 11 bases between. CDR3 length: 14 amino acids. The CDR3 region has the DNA TGTGCCAGCTCACCCGGAATCAGGGATCAGCCCCAGCATTTT. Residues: CASSPGIRDQPQHF.

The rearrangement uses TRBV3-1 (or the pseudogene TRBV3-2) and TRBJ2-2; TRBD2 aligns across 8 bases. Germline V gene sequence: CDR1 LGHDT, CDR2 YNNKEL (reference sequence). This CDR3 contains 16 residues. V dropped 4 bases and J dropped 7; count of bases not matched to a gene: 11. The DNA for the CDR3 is TGTGCCAGCAGCCTCACCTTAGGACTAGCACACGGGGAGCTGTTTTTT. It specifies CASSLTLGLAHGELFF.